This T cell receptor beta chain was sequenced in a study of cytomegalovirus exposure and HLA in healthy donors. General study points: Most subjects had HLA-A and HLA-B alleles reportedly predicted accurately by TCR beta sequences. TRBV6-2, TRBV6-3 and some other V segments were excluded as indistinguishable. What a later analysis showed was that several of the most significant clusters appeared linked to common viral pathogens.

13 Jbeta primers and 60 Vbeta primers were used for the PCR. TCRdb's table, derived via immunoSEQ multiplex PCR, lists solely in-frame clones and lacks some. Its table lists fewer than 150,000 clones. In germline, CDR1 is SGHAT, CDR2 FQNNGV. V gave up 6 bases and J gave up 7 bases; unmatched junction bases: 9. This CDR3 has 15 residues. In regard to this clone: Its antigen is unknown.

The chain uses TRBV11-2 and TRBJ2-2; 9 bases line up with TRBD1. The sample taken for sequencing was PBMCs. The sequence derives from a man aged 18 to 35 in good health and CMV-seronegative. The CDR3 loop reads CASRAGTGIIGELFF. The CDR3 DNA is TGTGCCAGCAGAGCCGGGACAGGGATAATCGGGGAGCTGTTTTTT.